This T cell receptor beta chain was profiled in a study of beta chain features in type 1 diabetes (dated by TCRdb to between 2018 and 2020). Context from the whole study: No differences in mean age, gender distribution, total cell number or subset yield were found between patients and healthy donors. Across all samples, approximately 98,000,000 sorted cells were examined, and cell number per subset correlated strongly with RNA yield. In the study, recently diagnosed type 1 diabetes patients and matched healthy donors were compared on the TCRB repertoires of their sorted circulating CD4+ T cell subsets. Whereas all 28 donors provided naive and central memory subsets, regulatory and stem cell-like memory subsets were isolated from just 8 patients and about eight healthy donors. Broad study findings and their caveats: The naive, central memory and regulatory TCRB repertoires appeared to resemble one another more closely among patients than among healthy donors. A moderate but significant shortening of TCRB CDR3 length was observed in type 1 diabetes patients in all four CD4+ subsets. At VDJ recombination sites, type 1 diabetes patients had fewer insertions and more deleted nucleotides, which implies abnormalities in thymic rearrangement. Because small numbers of individuals were included in the HLA sub-analyses, any influence of HLA type on TCRB rearrangement was left unresolved. Sequencing cDNA rather than genomic DNA could over-represent highly expressing activated cells, although activation and CD3 levels did not differ between groups. Shorter templates might be favored by PCR, yet because patient and control samples were amplified and corrected together, any such skew would affect both groups equally.

The High Capacity cDNA Reverse Transcription Kit was used to reverse transcribe all of the isolated RNA, meaning that expressed TCRB transcripts were what got sequenced. Naive, central memory and regulatory T cell samples underwent deep immunoSEQ sequencing, averaging approximately 3.3 million total reads per sample. After sorted cells were lysed in RLT buffer, RNA was extracted with DNase-treated RNeasy Micro or Mini kits, with the choice depending on cell number. Each cell subset was processed separately to prevent cross-contamination, with patient and healthy donor samples processed together. TCRB sequences were amplified from cDNA with the immunoSEQ multiplex PCR, producing 87-bp fragments spanning the CDR3 region. The amplicons were sequenced using the Illumina HiSeq platform. The paper's processing steps were these. Synthetic template baselines were used to correct PCR bias computationally, reads within Hamming distance 2 were collapsed, and singletons that could not be merged were discarded. Reads were aligned against IMGT to assign V, D and J genes, CDR3 length and insertions or deletions at six rearrangement sites. Within each subset, clonotype counts were normalized to sorted cell number, after which true diversity and Gini coefficients were computed with the tcR R package. The overlap coefficient, calculated on TCRB nucleotide sequences, was used to quantify repertoire sharing. The table was pulled from immuneACCESS by TCRdb, which kept in-frame rearrangements only. Such tables lose some clones; where checked, under half of the loss comes from unresolved V genes, and the rest has no known cause. The V and J calls and clone size come from that table; D and trimming were worked out from the DNA. This sample gives under 300,000 clones in total; 25% to 30% of them show up just once. The top ten clones comprise approximately 4% of the sample.

A single peripheral blood draw of around 120 mL on average was collected from each donor into heparinised tubes. A BD FACSAria II and a panel including CD45RO, CCR7, CD25, CD127, CD95 and CD27 were used to sort naive, central memory, regulatory and stem cell-like memory CD4+ T cells. Purity was above 95% for every sorted population. PBMCs were isolated right away by Lymphoprep density gradient centrifugation and were stained directly, without culture. To minimize batch effects, samples were stained and sorted in pairs, one healthy donor with one patient per experiment. Via the germline V gene, CDR1 is SNHLY and CDR2 FYNNEI. Trimming leaves V shorter by 8 bases and J shorter by 5 bases, with the junction holding 9 bases beyond the gene matches. CDR3 length: 14 amino acids, cysteine to phenylalanine. Only the CDR3 portion is preserved as DNA: 42 bases, with reading frame beginning at the first base.

Points on this clone: Its antigen is not yet known. Per-base quality was not reported, and no clone a single base away is much larger than it.

The receptor comes from a man aged 25 to 40 in good health. The specimen sequenced was central memory CD4+ T cells from blood. This receptor chain uses TRBV2 and TRBJ2-1; the junction holds 7 bases that match TRBD1. Here the CDR3 is given as CASRRQGGNNEQFF. DNA sequence: TGTGCCAGCCGGAGACAGGGTGGTAACAATGAGCAGTTCTTC.